This T cell receptor (beta chain) was observed in a study of blood T cells in healthy people across ages (dated by TCRdb to the mid-2010s). Regarding the study in general: Template switching captured roughly one uniquely barcoded TCR beta cDNA molecule per two T cells in model experiments. Two additional independent replicas of 1 million unique cDNA reads from the same blood draw were analyzed for two donors (one aged 18 to 29 and one aged 80 or older). To avoid experimental bias, donors of different ages were distributed randomly across sequencing lanes. The donors were split into four age groups: young (average roughly 15 years), middle-aged (39), aged (approximately 59) and long-lived (roughly 88). Age-related changes in TCR beta repertoire diversity were measured in the study by deep sequencing normalized with unique cDNA molecular identifiers. The paper as a whole reports these results and caveats: Observed TCR beta diversity correlated strongly with the percentage of naive T cells measured by flow cytometry. Observed TCR beta diversity per million T cells fell roughly linearly with age, and a significant reduction was already apparent by age around 39. Compared with the aged group, the long-lived group had more naive CD4+ T cells, fewer expanded clones and increased TCR diversity, a pattern suggesting age selection. Estimates of total diversity based on one million sequenced T cells were considered lower bounds and underestimates. Conclusive comparison of naive and antigen-experienced compartments was prevented by the profiling of bulk unsorted PBMCs. The CMV infection status of donors was not known, potentially confounding age-related changes in expanded clonotypes.

The library was generated by 5' RACE. The run used an Illumina HiSeq 2500. A second about 7 to 12 cycle PCR used a sample-barcoded 5' primer and a J-beta primer mix. A template-switch 5' adaptor carrying 12 random nucleotides introduced a unique molecular identifier onto each TCR beta cDNA molecule. Each sample yielded at least 3 million CDR3-containing paired-end reads. All of the RNA was converted into first-strand cDNA using the Mint cDNA synthesis kit, with a TRBC-specific oligonucleotide serving as the primer. Following uracil-DNA glycosylase treatment, all cDNA underwent a first 18-cycle PCR with the universal primers M1SS and BC2_uni_R. As for the authors' bioinformatics: For normalization, 1 million high-quality reads were randomly selected from each sample, with every read carrying a distinct molecular identifier. Reads with shared molecular identifiers were discarded instead of being binned into consensus sequences. MiTCR, with a Q25 quality threshold and the strictest error-elimination algorithm, was used for CDR3 identification, clonotype clustering and error correction. A nonparametric unseen species model with Euler transformation was used to estimate lower-bound total TCR beta diversity. Using fastp trimming at Q25 and MiXCR clonotype assembly, TCRdb reanalyzed the public sequencing data and kept in-frame beta chains. Each CDR3 protein appears once, grouped with its most common genes and DNA. The authors' filters were not applied to this entry. In this sample the table shows about 1.6 million distinct CDR3 sequences, almost 35% of which occur a single time. In total, the top ten clones hold approximately 11% of the sample.

Systemically healthy Caucasian individuals from Russia, some 40 in total and aged about 6 to 90 years, were included as donors. Approximately 9 milliliters of peripheral blood were collected from each donor into EDTA-treated Vacutainer tubes. PBMCs were isolated by Ficoll-Paque density-gradient centrifugation, with at least 7 million obtained per sample. Trizol reagent was used to extract total RNA from PBMCs, with at least 5 micrograms per sample. For every donor, flow cytometry on a PBMC aliquot measured the percentage of naive CD45RAhigh/CD27high T cells. As for this clonotype: No antigen is known for it. Base qualities are not at hand, and no much larger clone is one base apart.

The CDR3 has 13 amino acids, counting the end cysteine and phenylalanine. Only the CDR3 part of the read is kept: 39 bases, read in frame from the first base. In the germline V gene (reference sequence), CDR1 corresponds to DFQATT and CDR2 to SNEGSKA. Trimming removed 4 bases from V and 4 bases from J, leaving 13 bases between the germline ends. The chain is assembled from TRBV20-1 and TRBJ1-2; the D gene is unclear. Sequenced: blood. The source of this sequence is a woman in her 30s in good health. The DNA is TGCAGTGCTAAGGACCCGAGGTGCTATGGCTACACCTTC. The translation is CSAKDPRCYGYTF.